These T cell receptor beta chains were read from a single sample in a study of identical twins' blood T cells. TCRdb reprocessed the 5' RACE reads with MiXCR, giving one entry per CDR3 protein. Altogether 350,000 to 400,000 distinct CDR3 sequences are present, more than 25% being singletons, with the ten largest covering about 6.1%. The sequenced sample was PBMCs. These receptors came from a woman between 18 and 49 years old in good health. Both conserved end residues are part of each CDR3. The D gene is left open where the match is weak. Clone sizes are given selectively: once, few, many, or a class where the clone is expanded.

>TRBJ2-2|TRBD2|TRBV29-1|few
TGCAGCGTTGTCCGGGAGGGCCCGACCGGGGAGCTGTTTTTT
CSVVREGPTGELFF
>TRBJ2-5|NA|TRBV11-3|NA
TGTGCCAGCAGCCCTGGGACCGTCAAAGGCCGCGAGACCCAGTACTTC
CASSPGTVKGRETQYF
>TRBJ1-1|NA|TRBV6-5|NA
TGTGCCAGCAGTTACTCACACCTCCAAAGAGGCACTGAAGCTTTCTTT
CASSYSHLQRGTEAFF
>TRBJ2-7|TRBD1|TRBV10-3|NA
TGTGCCATCAGTAAGTTTTATGAGGACAGGCGGGCCTACGAGCAGTACTTC
CAISKFYEDRRAYEQYF
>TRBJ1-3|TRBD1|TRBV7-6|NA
TGTGCCAGCAGACTCCTTGGACAGGGTCGGACACTGTCCAAAAACACCATATATTTT
CASRLLGQGRTLSKNTIYF
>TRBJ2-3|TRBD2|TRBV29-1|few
TGCAGCGCCGGAGGACTAGCGGGGAGAACTAGCACAGATACGCAGTATTTT
CSAGGLAGRTSTDTQYF
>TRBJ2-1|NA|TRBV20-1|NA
TGCAGTGCTAGATCGTCTAGGGCCTATGGGCAGTTCTTC
CSARSSRAYGQFF
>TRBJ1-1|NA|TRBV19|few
TGTGCCAGTAGGACAAGCCAGACCGTGAACACTGAAGCTTTCTTT
CASRTSQTVNTEAFF
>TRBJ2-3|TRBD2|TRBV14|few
TGTGCCAGCAGCCCCCACAGACCAAGACTAGCGGGAGTTTATACGCAGTATTTT
CASSPHRPRLAGVYTQYF
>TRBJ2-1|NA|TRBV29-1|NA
TGCAGCTCTGTCTTATCCGGTGAGCAGTTCTTC
CSSVLSGEQFF
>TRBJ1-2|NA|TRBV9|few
TGTGCCAGCAGCGCAAGCTCCGGGGTCGGCTACACCTTC
CASSASSGVGYTF
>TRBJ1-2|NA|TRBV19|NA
TGTGCCAGTAGGACCCACAGGGCCGGGGACTATGGCTACACCTTC
CASRTHRAGDYGYTF
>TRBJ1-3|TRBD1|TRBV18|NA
TGTGCCAGCTCCGTCTCGGGGAGTAACAGGGGAATCTCTGGAAACACCATATATTTT
CASSVSGSNRGISGNTIYF
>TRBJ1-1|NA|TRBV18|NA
TGTGCCAGCTCACCGTCGGCTGGGGACACTGAAGCTTTCTTT
CASSPSAGDTEAFF
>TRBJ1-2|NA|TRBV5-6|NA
TGTGCCAGCAGCTTTTTTCCCGGGGGTGTCAAGGGTGGCTACACCTTC
CASSFFPGGVKGGYTF
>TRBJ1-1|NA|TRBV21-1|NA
TGTGCCAGCAGCATCCCAGACAACGAGAACACTGAAGCTTTCTTT
CASSIPDNENTEAFF
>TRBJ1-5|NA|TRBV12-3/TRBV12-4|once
TGTGCCAGCAGTTTAAGGACGGACCATCAGCCCCAGCATTTT
CASSLRTDHQPQHF
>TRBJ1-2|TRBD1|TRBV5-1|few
TGCGCCAGCAGCAACATAGGACAGGGGGACGGCTACACCTTC
CASSNIGQGDGYTF
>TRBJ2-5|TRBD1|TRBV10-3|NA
TGTGCCATCAAAAGAGGACAGGGGGTTCAGGAGACCCAGTACTTC
CAIKRGQGVQETQYF
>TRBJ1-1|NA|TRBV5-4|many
TGTGCCAGCAGCTTGGGCTCTATGAACACTGAAGCTTTCTTT
CASSLGSMNTEAFF
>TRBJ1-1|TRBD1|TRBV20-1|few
TGCAGTGCTAGAGCCGACAGGGGCCCTGAAGCTTTCTTT
CSARADRGPEAFF
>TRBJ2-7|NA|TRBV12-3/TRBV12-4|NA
TGTGCCAGCAGAACTACGGACGGGTACGAGCAGTACTTC
CASRTTDGYEQYF
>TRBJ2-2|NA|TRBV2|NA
TGTGCCAGCAGTGCGGGACGTTTAAACACCGGGGAGCTGTTTTTT
CASSAGRLNTGELFF
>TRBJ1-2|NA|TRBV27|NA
TGTGCCAGCAGTTTAAAGGGTTCTACCCATGGCTACACCTTC
CASSLKGSTHGYTF
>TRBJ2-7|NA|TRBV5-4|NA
TGTGCCAGCAGCGTCGATGGCAGGTACGAGCAGTACTTC
CASSVDGRYEQYF
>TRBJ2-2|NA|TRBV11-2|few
TGTGCCAGCAGCCCCGACTGGAACACCGGGGAGCTGTTTTTT
CASSPDWNTGELFF